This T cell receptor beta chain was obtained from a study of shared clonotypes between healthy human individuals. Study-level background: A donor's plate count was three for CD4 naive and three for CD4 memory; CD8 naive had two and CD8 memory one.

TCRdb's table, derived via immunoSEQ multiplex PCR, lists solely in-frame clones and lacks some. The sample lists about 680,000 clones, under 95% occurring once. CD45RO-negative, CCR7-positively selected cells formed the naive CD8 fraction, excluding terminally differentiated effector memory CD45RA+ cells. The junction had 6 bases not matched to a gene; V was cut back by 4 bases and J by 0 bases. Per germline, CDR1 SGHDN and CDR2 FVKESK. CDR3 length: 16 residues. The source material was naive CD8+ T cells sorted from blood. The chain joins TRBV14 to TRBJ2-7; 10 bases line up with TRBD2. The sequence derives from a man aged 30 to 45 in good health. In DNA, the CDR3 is TGTGCCAGCAGCCCTTTAAGGACTAGCGGCTCCTACGAGCAGTACTTC. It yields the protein CASSPLRTSGSYEQYF.